This is a list of T cell receptor beta chains from one sample in a study of sequential checkpoint blockade in melanoma. Generated by immunoSEQ multiplex PCR, the TCRdb table keeps only in-frame clones and is missing some. The data contain fewer than 10,000 clones, more than 90% of them seen just once; the ten biggest clones take up roughly 14%. The sample in question was CD8+ T cells sorted from blood (inferred from file names), obtained from a patient given nivolumab and ipilimumab in sequence. These receptors all come from a human donor with melanoma. CDR3s leave out the opening cysteine and the closing phenylalanine or tryptophan. D genes are given only for firm matches. Size is stated for part of the rows, as once, few or many counts, or as a class when the clone is expanded.

D gene | clone size | J gene | V gene | CDR3 protein
. | once | TRBJ1-1 | TRBV9 | ASSHYKGQLNTEAF
. | once | TRBJ1-1 | TRBV10-3 | AISQGLYTEAF
. | . | TRBJ2-7 | TRBV29-1 | SVEDLENSYEQY
. | . | TRBJ1-5 | TRBV27 | ASSLAGASNQPQH
TRBD1 | . | TRBJ1-2 | TRBV27 | ATYPGTGGGYT
. | . | TRBJ1-1 | TRBV7-9 | ASSRSGLNTEAF
TRBD1 | . | TRBJ2-7 | TRBV7-7 | ASSAGTGGDEQY
TRBD1 | few | TRBJ1-2 | TRBV2 | ASSYGTGTGYT
. | . | TRBJ2-7 | TRBV9 | ASTGGDSSSYEQY
TRBD2 | . | TRBJ2-1 | TRBV5-4 | ASSLAPSGSHEQF
TRBD1 | . | TRBJ2-2 | TRBV4-1 | ASSQRDSPGELF
TRBD2 | . | TRBJ2-7 | TRBV5-1 | ASSLGEGYEQY
TRBD1 | . | TRBJ1-2 | TRBV10-2 | ASSESGTGVYGYT
TRBD1 | once | TRBJ1-3 | TRBV28 | ASSLRQGDGNTIY
. | . | TRBJ1-2 | TRBV27 | ASSFLSAGYGYT
. | . | TRBJ2-7 | TRBV28 | ASSPRDYEQY
. | . | TRBJ1-3 | TRBV4-1 | ASSQDYAGSGNTIY
TRBD2 | . | TRBJ2-7 | TRBV5-6 | ASSFGLAAPYEQY
. | . | TRBJ1-2 | TRBV4-1 | ASSQAGDGYT
. | . | TRBJ1-3 | TRBV12-5 | ASGLVVLDSFSGNTIY
. | . | TRBJ1-3 | TRBV9 | ASSVAGSGNTIY
TRBD1 | . | TRBJ2-7 | TRBV11-2 | ASSLGQGPYEQY
. | . | TRBJ2-3 | TRBV11-2 | ASSFTRDTQY
. | . | TRBJ2-1 | TRBV5-6 | ASSLAVRRLGGDEQF
. | once | TRBJ1-2 | TRBV4-3 | ASSQDRQLYGYT
. | few | TRBJ2-6 | TRBV19 | ASSRKSQSRANVLT
. | . | TRBJ2-7 | TRBV18 | ASSLRDLGAEQY
. | . | TRBJ1-2 | TRBV9 | ASSGVTDNPGYT
. | few | TRBJ1-3 | TRBV7-8 | ASSLGGNGNTIY
. | . | TRBJ1-2 | TRBV7-3 | ASSPIRRAVYGYT
. | few | TRBJ2-7 | TRBV27 | ASRSILSYEQY
TRBD2 | . | TRBJ2-7 | TRBV2 | ASSPAGERFSYEQY
TRBD1 | once | TRBJ1-2 | TRBV7-9 | ASSFGYRDSNYGYT
. | . | TRBJ1-2 | TRBV6-5 | ASSTDRPGLDGYT
TRBD1 | . | TRBJ2-7 | TRBV28 | ASSLQTGQGHEQY
. | . | TRBJ2-7 | TRBV19 | ASRGALRYEQY
. | . | TRBJ1-5 | TRBV28 | ATAAGLDSNQPQH
. | . | TRBJ1-2 | TRBV7-3 | ASSAAGGDYGYT
TRBD1 | . | TRBJ1-2 | TRBV2 | ASSEVLDRDPVNYGYT
TRBD2 | once | TRBJ2-7 | TRBV7-2 | ASSLASGSRAYEQY
. | once | TRBJ1-2 | TRBV29-1 | SVLSGGGYGYT
TRBD1 | . | TRBJ1-1 | TRBV28 | ASSPWTGTDTEAF
. | once | TRBJ2-7 | TRBV27 | ASSTGFLRYEQY
. | . | TRBJ1-4 | TRBV19 | ASSIGGGLDEKLF
. | . | TRBJ1-2 | TRBV5-1 | ASSPAANYGYT